This T cell receptor beta chain was sequenced during a study of shared clonotypes between healthy human individuals. Overall study findings and caveats: Donors were few, which limited the genetic and exposure-history diversity represented.

Losses at the gene ends were 5 bases for V and 1 base for J; bases not matched to a gene: 8. CDR1 is MNHEY, CDR2 SMNVEV, per germline (reference sequence). The CDR3 extends over 16 amino acids. Sorted subsets were amplified in replicate PCRs using 200 ng DNA, about 30,000 T cell genomes. Generated by immunoSEQ multiplex PCR, the TCRdb table keeps only in-frame clones and is missing some. The data contain 110,000 or so clones, roughly 70% of them singletons. Together with CD45RO+ cells, CCR7-negative CD45RA+ TemRA cells were included in CD8 memory. With respect to this clone: The antigen is undetermined.

This rearrangement joins TRBV27 to TRBJ1-5; 7 positions agree with TRBD1. Input material: memory CD8+ T cells sorted from blood. Subset given: CD45RO+ cells pooled with CCR7-negative TemRA cells. This receptor was obtained from a young woman in good health. For the CDR3, the DNA is TGTGCCAGCAGTCCGACAGGGCCTGCAAGCAATCAGCCCCAGCATTTT. The encoded protein is CASSPTGPASNQPQHF.